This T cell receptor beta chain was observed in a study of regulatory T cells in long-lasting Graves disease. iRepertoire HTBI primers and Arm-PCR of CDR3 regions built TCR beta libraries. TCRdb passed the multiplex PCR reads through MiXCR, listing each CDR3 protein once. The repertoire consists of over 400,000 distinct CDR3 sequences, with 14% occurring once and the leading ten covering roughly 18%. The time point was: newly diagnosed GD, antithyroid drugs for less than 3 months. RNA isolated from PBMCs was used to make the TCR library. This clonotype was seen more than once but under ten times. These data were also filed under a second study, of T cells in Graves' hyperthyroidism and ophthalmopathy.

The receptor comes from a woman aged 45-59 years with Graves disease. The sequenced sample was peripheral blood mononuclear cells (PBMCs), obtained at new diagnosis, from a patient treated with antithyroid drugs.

CDR3 in DNA: TGTGCCACCTGGACTAGCGGCTACGAGCAGTACTTC. Translated: CATWTSGYEQYF. This rearrangement joins TRBV6-2 or TRBV6-3 to TRBJ2-7, with 10 bases lining up with TRBD2. There are 12 residues in the CDR3. V shed 10 bases and J 3 bases; nucleotides not matched to a gene: 3. Germline CDR1 MNHEY, CDR2 SVGEGT.